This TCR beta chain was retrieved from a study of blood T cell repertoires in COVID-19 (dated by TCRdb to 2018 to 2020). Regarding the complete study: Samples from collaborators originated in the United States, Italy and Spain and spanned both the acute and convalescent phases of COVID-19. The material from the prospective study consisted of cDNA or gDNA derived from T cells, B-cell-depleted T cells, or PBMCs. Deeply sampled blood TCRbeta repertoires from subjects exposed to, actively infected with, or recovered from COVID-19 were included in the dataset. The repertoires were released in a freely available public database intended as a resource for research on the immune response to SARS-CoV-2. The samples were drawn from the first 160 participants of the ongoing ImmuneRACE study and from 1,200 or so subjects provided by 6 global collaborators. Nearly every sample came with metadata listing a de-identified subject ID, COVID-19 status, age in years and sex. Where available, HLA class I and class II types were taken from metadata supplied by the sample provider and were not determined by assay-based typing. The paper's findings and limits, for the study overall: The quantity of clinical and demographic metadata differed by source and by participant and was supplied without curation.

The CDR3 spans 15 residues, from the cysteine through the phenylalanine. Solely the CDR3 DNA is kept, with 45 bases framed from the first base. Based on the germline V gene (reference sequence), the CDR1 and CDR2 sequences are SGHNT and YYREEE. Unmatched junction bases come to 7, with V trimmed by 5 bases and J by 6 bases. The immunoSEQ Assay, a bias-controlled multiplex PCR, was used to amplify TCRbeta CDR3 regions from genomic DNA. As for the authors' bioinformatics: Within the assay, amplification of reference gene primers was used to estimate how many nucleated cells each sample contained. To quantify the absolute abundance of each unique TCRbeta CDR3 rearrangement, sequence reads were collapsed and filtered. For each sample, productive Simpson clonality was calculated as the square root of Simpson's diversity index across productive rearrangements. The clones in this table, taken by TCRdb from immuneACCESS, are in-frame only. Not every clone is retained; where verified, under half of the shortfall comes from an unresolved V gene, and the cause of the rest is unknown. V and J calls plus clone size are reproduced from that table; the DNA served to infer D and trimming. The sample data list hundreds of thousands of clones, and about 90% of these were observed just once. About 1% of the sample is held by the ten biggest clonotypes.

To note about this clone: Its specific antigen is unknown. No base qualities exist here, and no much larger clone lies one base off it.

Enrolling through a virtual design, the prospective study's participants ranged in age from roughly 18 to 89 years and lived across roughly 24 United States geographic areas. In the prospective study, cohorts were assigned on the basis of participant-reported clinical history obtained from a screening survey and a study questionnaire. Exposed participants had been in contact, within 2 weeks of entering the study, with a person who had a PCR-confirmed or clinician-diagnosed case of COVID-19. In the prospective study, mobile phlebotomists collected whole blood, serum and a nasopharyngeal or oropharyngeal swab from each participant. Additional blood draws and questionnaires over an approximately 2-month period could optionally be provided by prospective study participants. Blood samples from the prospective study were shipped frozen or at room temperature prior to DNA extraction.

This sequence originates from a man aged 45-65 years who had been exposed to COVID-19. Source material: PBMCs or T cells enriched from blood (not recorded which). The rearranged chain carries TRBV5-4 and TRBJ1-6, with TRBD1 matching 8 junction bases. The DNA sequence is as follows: TGTGCCAGCAGATATGACAGGGGTGTTAATTCACCCCTCCACTTT. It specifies CASRYDRGVNSPLHF.